Below, one T cell receptor beta chain is given with its context. Its antigen is undetermined. RNA totalling about 0.45 to 1 ug underwent reverse transcription with random hexamers. TCRdb independently ran MiXCR on the immunoSEQ multiplex PCR reads; one entry per CDR3 protein. Of about 120,000 distinct CDR3 sequences in the sample, just under 95% are singletons; the top ten hold more than 0.25%. This record belongs to a study of CD8 T cells in Susac syndrome. About the study: At the time of blood draw, patients with Susac syndrome were therapy-naive, receiving corticosteroids, or receiving intravenous immunoglobulin alone. Notes on the study in general: Susac syndrome CD8+ repertoires were clonally expanded, most strongly in CD8+ TEMRA cells.

Looked up from germline, CDR1 is SEHNR and CDR2 is FQNEAQ (reference sequence). The CDR3 length is 16 residues. V dropped 0 bases and J dropped 3 bases, with 13 bases sitting between them. The specimen was CD8+ T cells from PBMCs. This receptor was identified in a human donor with Susac syndrome. V gene TRBV7-9 combines with J gene TRBJ2-3; tentative D call: TRBD2 (6 bases). This CDR3 is CASSLARGIPTDTQYF. CDR3 sequence (DNA): TGTGCCAGCAGCTTAGCCCGGGGGATACCTACAGATACGCAGTATTTT.